This is a list of T cell receptor beta chains from one sample in a study of blood T cell repertoires in COVID-19. This table comes from immunoSEQ multiplex PCR, and its TCRdb copy is limited to in-frame clones, with some not included. The table includes roughly 300,000 clones, about 90% detected once. The sample consisted of peripheral blood. These TCRs come from a woman between 50 and 59 years old who had recovered from COVID-19. The CDR3 runs from the conserved cysteine through the conserved F or W. D genes are given only for firm matches. Some rows mark clone size as missing; the rest say once, few, many or name a class of expanded clone.

J gene: TRBJ2-3
CDR3 length: 11
V gene: TRBV28
clone size: .
D gene: .
CDR3 DNA: TGTGCCAGCAGTTTGACAAGTACGCAGTATTTT
CDR3 protein: CASSLTSTQYF

J gene: TRBJ2-1
CDR3 length: 15
V gene: TRBV3-1/TRBV3-2
clone size: .
D gene: TRBD2
CDR3 DNA: TGTGCCAGCAGATCTAGCGGGCAATCCTACAATGAGCAGTTCTTC
CDR3 protein: CASRSSGQSYNEQFF

J gene: TRBJ2-1
CDR3 length: 18
V gene: TRBV29-1
clone size: .
D gene: TRBD1
CDR3 DNA: TGCAGCGTTGCCCCCTATCCGTCCCCGGGACAGGCCCGAGATGAGCAGTTCTTC
CDR3 protein: CSVAPYPSPGQARDEQFF

J gene: TRBJ2-2
CDR3 length: 15
V gene: TRBV28
clone size: .
D gene: .
CDR3 DNA: TGTGCCAGCAGTTTAAGTCCGAGAAACACCGGGGAGCTGTTTTTT
CDR3 protein: CASSLSPRNTGELFF

J gene: TRBJ1-2
CDR3 length: 13
V gene: TRBV11-2
clone size: once
D gene: .
CDR3 DNA: TGTGCCAGCAGCCCAACGGACAAGTATGGCTACACCTTC
CDR3 protein: CASSPTDKYGYTF

J gene: TRBJ2-4
CDR3 length: 14
V gene: TRBV25-1
clone size: .
D gene: .
CDR3 DNA: TGTGCCAGCAGCCACGCGGACTCGATAAACATTCAGTACTTC
CDR3 protein: CASSHADSINIQYF

J gene: TRBJ1-1
CDR3 length: 16
V gene: TRBV28
clone size: .
D gene: TRBD1
CDR3 DNA: TGTGCCAGCAGTAAGCAGGGGGCCGGTTTGAACACTGAAGCTTTCTTT
CDR3 protein: CASSKQGAGLNTEAFF

J gene: TRBJ2-7
CDR3 length: 16
V gene: TRBV4-3
clone size: .
D gene: TRBD2
CDR3 DNA: TGCGCCAGCAGCCAAGAGGCTAGCGGGAGTTTTTACGAGCAGTACTTC
CDR3 protein: CASSQEASGSFYEQYF

J gene: TRBJ2-3
CDR3 length: 14
V gene: TRBV6-5
clone size: once
D gene: TRBD2
CDR3 DNA: TGTGCCAGCGCCGAGCGGGAGATCGCAGATACGCAGTATTTT
CDR3 protein: CASAEREIADTQYF

J gene: TRBJ1-5
CDR3 length: 19
V gene: TRBV19
clone size: .
D gene: .
CDR3 DNA: TGTGCCAGTAGTATAGATTTAAGGGACTTAATTTATAGCAATCAGCCCCAGCATTTT
CDR3 protein: CASSIDLRDLIYSNQPQHF

J gene: TRBJ2-3
CDR3 length: 13
V gene: TRBV18
clone size: .
D gene: .
CDR3 DNA: TGTGCCAGCTCCGGGGATCAGGGGGATACGCAGTATTTT
CDR3 protein: CASSGDQGDTQYF